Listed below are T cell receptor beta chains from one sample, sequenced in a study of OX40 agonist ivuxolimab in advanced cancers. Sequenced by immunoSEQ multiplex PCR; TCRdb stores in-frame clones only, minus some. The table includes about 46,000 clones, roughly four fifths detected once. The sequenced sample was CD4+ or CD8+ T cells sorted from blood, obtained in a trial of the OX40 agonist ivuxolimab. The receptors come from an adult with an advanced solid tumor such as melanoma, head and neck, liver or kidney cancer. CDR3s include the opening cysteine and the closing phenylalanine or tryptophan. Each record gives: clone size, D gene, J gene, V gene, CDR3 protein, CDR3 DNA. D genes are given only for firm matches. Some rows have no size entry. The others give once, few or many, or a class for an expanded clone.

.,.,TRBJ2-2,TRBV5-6,CASSLVSGNTGELFF,TGTGCCAGCAGCTTGGTGTCAGGGAACACCGGGGAGCTGTTTTTT
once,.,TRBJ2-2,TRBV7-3,CASSLEIGELFF,TGTGCCAGCAGCTTAGAGATCGGGGAGCTGTTTTTT
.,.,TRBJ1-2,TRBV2,CASSGQGVGGYTF,TGTGCCAGCAGTGGTCAGGGTGTCGGTGGCTACACCTTC
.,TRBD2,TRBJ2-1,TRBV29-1,CSVGGGRYNEQFF,TGCAGCGTTGGGGGGGGACGCTACAATGAGCAGTTCTTC
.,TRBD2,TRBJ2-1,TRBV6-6,CASSYQASGDNEQFF,TGTGCCAGCAGTTACCAAGCTAGCGGGGACAATGAGCAGTTCTTC
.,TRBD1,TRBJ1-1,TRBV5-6,CASSLGQGIGNTEAFF,TGTGCCAGCAGCCTCGGACAGGGGATTGGGAACACTGAAGCTTTCTTT
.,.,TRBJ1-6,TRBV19,CASSMVGRTNSPLHF,TGTGCCAGTAGTATGGTCGGCAGAACAAATTCACCCCTCCACTTT
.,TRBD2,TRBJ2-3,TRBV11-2,CASSLGRGGPDTQYF,TGTGCCAGCAGCTTAGGGCGGGGGGGCCCAGATACGCAGTATTTT
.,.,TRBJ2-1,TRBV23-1,CASSQQGDPTMSSSSSQQFF,.
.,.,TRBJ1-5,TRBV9,CASSVWDNQPQHF,TGTGCCAGCAGCGTTTGGGACAATCAGCCCCAGCATTTT
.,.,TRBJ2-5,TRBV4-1,CASSRGDSQETQYF,TGCGCCAGCAGCCGAGGGGACTCCCAAGAGACCCAGTACTTC
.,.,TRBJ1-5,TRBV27,CASSLGTVGNQPQHF,TGTGCCAGCAGTTTGGGTACAGTCGGCAATCAGCCCCAGCATTTT
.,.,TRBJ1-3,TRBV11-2,CASRQYGSGNTIYF,TGTGCCAGCAGGCAGTATGGATCTGGAAACACCATATATTTT
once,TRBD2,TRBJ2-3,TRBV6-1,CASSGLAFYTDTQYF,TGTGCCAGCAGTGGACTAGCGTTTTACACAGATACGCAGTATTTT
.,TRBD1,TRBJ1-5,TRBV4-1,CASSQTGGGQPQHF,TGCGCCAGCAGCCAGACAGGGGGCGGTCAGCCCCAGCATTTT
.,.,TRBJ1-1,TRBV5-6,CASSLGRTNTEAFF,TGTGCCAGCAGCTTGGGACGGACGAACACTGAAGCTTTCTTT
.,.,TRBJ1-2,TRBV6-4,CASSDSSGGHGYTF,TGTGCCAGCAGTGACTCGTCCGGGGGCCATGGCTACACCTTC
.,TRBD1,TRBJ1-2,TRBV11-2,CASSYGTGNYGYTF,TGTGCCAGCAGCTACGGGACAGGGAACTATGGCTACACCTTC
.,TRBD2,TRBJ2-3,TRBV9,CASSVASGGRTDTQYF,TGTGCCAGCAGCGTAGCCTCGGGGGGGCGGACAGATACGCAGTATTTT
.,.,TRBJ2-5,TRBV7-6,CASSPRRAPQETQYF,TGTGCCAGCAGCCCTAGGAGGGCCCCCCAAGAGACCCAGTACTTC
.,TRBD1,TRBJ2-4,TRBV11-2,CASSLAGTGGNIQYF,TGTGCCAGCAGCTTAGCTGGGACAGGGGGAAACATTCAGTACTTC
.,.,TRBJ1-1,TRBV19,CASRKGGRRVWVWNLGAFF,TGTGCCAGTAGAAAAGGGGGTCGTAGGGTTTGGGTATGGAACCTGGGTGCTTTCTTT
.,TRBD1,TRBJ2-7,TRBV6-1,CASRDRAYEQYF,TGTGCCAGCCGGGACAGGGCCTACGAGCAGTACTTC
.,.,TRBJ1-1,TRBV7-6,CASSLEAEIGGNTEAFF,TGTGCCAGCAGCTTAGAGGCCGAAATTGGGGGGAACACTGAAGCTTTCTTT
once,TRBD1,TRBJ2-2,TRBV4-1,CASSLRGPNTGELFF,TGCGCCAGCAGCCTAAGGGGGCCCAACACCGGGGAGCTGTTTTTT
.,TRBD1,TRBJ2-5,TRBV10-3,CAIRPGTGGETQYF,TGTGCCATCAGACCCGGGACAGGGGGAGAGACCCAGTACTTC
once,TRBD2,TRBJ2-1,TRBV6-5,CASSGLAGGQNEQFF,TGTGCCAGCAGTGGACTAGCGGGGGGGCAAAATGAGCAGTTCTTC
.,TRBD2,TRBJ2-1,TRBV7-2,CASRYGRGEYNEQFF,TGTGCCAGCAGGTACGGTCGGGGGGAATACAATGAGCAGTTCTTC
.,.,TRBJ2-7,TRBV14,CASSQDIAYEQYF,TGTGCCAGCAGCCAAGACATAGCCTACGAGCAGTACTTC
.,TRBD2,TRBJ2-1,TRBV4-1,CASSHPGLDHNEQFF,TGCGCCAGCAGCCACCCGGGACTAGACCACAATGAGCAGTTCTTC
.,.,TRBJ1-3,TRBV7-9,CASGVRSSSGNTIYF,TGTGCCAGCGGGGTCAGGTCAAGCTCTGGAAACACCATATATTTT
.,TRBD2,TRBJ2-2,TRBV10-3,CANLAGGPTGELFF,TGTGCCAATCTAGCGGGGGGACCTACCGGGGAGCTGTTTTTT
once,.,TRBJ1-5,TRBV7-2,CASSLGRGQPQHF,TGTGCCAGCAGCTTAGGAAGGGGTCAGCCCCAGCATTTT
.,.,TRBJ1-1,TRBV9,CASNPRGGQNTEAFF,TGTGCCAGCAACCCGAGGGGCGGTCAGAACACTGAAGCTTTCTTT
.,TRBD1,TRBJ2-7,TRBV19,CASSERTGTSYEQYF,TGTGCCAGTAGTGAGAGGACAGGGACATCCTACGAGCAGTACTTC
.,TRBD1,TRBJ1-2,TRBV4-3,CASSQSGAGQGGYGYTF,TGCGCCAGCAGCCAATCCGGGGCGGGACAGGGGGGCTATGGCTACACCTTC
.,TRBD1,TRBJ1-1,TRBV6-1,CASGTGGNTEAFF,TGTGCCAGCGGAACAGGGGGGAACACTGAAGCTTTCTTT
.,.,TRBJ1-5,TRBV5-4,CASSLGGDGNQPQHF,TGTGCCAGCAGCTTAGGAGGGGACGGCAATCAGCCCCAGCATTTT
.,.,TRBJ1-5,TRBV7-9,CASSLGSGIGNQPQHF,TGTGCCAGCAGCTTAGGGTCAGGGATTGGTAATCAGCCCCAGCATTTT
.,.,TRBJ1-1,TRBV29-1,CSVEVGYWNTEAFF,TGCAGCGTTGAGGTTGGGTACTGGAACACTGAAGCTTTCTTT
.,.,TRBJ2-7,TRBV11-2,CASSLGGSYEQYF,TGTGCCAGCAGCTTAGGAGGATCCTACGAGCAGTACTTC
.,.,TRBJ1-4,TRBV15,CATSRNPNNEKLFF,TGTGCCACCAGCAGAAACCCAAATAATGAAAAACTGTTTTTT
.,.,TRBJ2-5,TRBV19,CASSIRGRETQYF,TGTGCCAGTAGTATCCGGGGCCGGGAGACCCAGTACTTC
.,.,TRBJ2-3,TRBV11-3,CASSLVGGKGTDTQYF,TGTGCCAGCAGCTTAGTTGGGGGAAAAGGCACAGATACGCAGTATTTT
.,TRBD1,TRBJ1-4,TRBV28,CASRGAGQGYEKLFF,TGTGCCAGCAGGGGGGCGGGACAGGGGTATGAAAAACTGTTTTTT
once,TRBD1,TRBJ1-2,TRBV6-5,CASSVQGIQGGYTF,TGTGCCAGCAGTGTACAGGGGATCCAGGGCGGCTACACCTTC
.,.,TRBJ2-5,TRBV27,CASSLSIGAGYQETQYF,TGTGCCAGCAGTCTGTCGATCGGGGCGGGGTACCAAGAGACCCAGTACTTC